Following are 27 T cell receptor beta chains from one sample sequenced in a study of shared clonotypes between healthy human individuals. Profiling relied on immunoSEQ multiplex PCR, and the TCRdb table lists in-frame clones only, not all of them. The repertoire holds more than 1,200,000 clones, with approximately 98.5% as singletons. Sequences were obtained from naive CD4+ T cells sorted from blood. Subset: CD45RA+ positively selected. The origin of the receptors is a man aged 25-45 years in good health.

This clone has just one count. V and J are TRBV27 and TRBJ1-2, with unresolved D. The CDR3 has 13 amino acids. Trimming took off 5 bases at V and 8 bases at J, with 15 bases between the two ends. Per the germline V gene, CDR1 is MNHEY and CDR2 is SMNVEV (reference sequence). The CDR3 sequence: CASSQNGRVGYTF. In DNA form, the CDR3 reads TGTGCCAGCAGTCAAAACGGGCGTGTGGGCTACACCTTC.

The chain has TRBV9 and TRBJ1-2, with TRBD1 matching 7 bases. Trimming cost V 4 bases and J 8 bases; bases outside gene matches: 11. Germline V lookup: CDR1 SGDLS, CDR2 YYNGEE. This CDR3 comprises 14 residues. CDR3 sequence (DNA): TGTGCCAGCAGCCTAATTGGCCAGGGGGAGGGCTACACCTTC. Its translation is CASSLIGQGEGYTF.

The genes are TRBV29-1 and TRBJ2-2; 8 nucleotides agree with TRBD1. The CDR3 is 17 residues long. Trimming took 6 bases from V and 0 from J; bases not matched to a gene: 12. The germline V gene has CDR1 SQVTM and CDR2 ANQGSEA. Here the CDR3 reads CSVDRASGGANTGELFF. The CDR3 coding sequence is TGCAGCGTGGACAGGGCGTCTGGCGGGGCGAACACCGGGGAGCTGTTTTTT.

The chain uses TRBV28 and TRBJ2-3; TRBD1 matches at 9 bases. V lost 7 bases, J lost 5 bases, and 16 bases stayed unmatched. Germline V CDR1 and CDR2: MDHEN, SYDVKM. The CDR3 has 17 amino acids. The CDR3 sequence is CASIPPPGQGWGDTQYF. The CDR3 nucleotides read TGTGCCAGCATCCCACCCCCGGGACAGGGATGGGGAGATACGCAGTATTTT.

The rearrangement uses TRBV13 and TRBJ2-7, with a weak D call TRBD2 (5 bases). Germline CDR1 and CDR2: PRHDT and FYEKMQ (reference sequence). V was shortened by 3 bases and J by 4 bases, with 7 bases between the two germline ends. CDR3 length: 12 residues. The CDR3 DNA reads TGTGCCAGCAGCTTCCCGGGATACGAGCAGTACTTC. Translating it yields CASSFPGYEQYF.

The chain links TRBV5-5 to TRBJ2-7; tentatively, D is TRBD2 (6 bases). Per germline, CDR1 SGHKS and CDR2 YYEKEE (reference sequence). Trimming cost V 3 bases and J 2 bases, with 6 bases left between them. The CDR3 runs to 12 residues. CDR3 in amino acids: CASSWGAYEQYF. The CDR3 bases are TGTGCCAGCAGCTGGGGGGCCTACGAGCAGTACTTC.

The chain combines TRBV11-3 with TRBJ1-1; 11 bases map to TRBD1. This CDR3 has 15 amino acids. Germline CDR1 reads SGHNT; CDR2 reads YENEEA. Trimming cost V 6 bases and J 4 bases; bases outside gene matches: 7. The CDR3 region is CASSSSGTGGTEAFF. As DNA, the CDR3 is TGTGCCAGCAGTTCTTCCGGGACAGGGGGCACTGAAGCTTTCTTT.

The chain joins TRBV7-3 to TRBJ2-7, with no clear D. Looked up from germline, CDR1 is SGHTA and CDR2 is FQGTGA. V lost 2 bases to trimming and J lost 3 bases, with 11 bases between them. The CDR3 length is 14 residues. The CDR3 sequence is CASSLGPGLYEQYF. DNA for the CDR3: TGTGCCAGCAGCTTAGGGCCCGGGCTCTACGAGCAGTACTTC. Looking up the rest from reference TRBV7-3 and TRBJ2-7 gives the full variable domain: GAGVSQTPSNKVTEKGKYVELRCDPISGHTALYWYRQSLGQGPEFLIYFQGTGAADDSGLPNDRFFAVRPEGSVSTLKIQRTERGDSAVYLCASSLGPGLYEQYFGPGTRLTVT.

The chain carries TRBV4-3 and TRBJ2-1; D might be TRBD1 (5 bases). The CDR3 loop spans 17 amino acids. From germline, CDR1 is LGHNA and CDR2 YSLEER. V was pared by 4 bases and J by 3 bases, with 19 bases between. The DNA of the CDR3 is TGCGCCAGCAGCCGAGGTGGCAGACAGCAGCTCTACAATGAGCAGTTCTTC. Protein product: CASSRGGRQQLYNEQFF.

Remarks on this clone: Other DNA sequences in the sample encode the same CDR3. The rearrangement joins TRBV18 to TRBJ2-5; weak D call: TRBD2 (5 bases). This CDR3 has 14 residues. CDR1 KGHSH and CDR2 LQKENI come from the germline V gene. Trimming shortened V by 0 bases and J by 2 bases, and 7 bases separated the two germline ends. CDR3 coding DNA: TGTGCCAGCTCACCACCGACGGGGCAAGAGACCCAGTACTTC. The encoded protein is CASSPPTGQETQYF.

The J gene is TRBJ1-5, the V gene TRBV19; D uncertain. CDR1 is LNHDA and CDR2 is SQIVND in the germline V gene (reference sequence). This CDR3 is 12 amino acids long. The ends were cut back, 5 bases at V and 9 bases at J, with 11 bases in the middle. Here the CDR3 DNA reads TGTGCCAGTAGTGCCCCGCGTGGGCCCCAGCATTTT. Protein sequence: CASSAPRGPQHF. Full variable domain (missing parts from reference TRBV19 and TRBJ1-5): DGGITQSPKYLFRKEGQNVTLSCEQNLNHDAMYWYRQDPGQGLRLIYYSQIVNDFQKGDIAEGYSVSREKKESFPLTVTSAQKNPTAFYLCASSAPRGPQHFGDGTRLSIL.

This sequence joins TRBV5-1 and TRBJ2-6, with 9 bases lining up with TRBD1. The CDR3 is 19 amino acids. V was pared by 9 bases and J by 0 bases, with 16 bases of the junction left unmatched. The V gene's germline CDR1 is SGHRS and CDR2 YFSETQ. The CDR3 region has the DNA TGCGCCACTAAGGATCCTCGGGACAGGGACAACTCTGGGGCCAACGTCCTGACTTTC. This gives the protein CATKDPRDRDNSGANVLTF.

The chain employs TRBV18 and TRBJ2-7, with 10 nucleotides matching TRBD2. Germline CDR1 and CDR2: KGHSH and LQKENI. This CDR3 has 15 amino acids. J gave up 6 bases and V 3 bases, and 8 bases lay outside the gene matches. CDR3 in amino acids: CASSPGLAGVVEQYF. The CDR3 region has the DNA TGTGCCAGCTCACCGGGGCTAGCGGGAGTAGTCGAGCAGTACTTC.

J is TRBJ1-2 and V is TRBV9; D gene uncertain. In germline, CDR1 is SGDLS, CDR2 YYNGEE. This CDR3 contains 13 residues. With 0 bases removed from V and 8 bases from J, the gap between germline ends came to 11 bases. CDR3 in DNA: TGTGCCAGCAGCGTAGTGGAAGCAGGAGGCTACACCTTC. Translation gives CASSVVEAGGYTF.

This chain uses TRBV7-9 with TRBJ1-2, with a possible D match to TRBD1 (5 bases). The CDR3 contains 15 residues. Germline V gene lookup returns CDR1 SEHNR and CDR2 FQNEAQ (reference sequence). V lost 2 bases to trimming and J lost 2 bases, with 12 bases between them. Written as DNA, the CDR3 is TGTGCCAGCAGCTTAACCAGAGCAGGGAACTATGGCTACACCTTC. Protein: CASSLTRAGNYGYTF.

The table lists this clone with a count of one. Here the CDR3 DNA reads TGCGCCAGCAGCGGAACTAGCGGGAGAGCGTACGAGCAGTACTTC. Translated, it gives CASSGTSGRAYEQYF. V is TRBV5-1 and J is TRBJ2-7; 11 nucleotides align to TRBD2. V shed 4 bases and J 4 bases; nucleotides not matched to a gene: 7. The CDR3 runs 15 residues. The V gene's germline CDR1 is SGHRS and CDR2 YFSETQ.

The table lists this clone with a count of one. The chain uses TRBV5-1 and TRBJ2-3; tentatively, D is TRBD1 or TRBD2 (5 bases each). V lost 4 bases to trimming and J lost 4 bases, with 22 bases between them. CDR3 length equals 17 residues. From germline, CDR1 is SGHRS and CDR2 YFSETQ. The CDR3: CASSAPFPQGRSDTQYF. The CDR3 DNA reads TGCGCCAGCAGCGCCCCGTTCCCGCAGGGACGCTCAGATACGCAGTATTTT.

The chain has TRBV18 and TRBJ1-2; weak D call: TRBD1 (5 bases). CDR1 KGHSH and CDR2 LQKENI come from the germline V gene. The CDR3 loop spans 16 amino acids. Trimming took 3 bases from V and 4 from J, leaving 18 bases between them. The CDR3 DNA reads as TGTGCCAGCTCACCCTCCCCGGGGGACCTTGGCTATGGCTACACCTTC. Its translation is CASSPSPGDLGYGYTF.

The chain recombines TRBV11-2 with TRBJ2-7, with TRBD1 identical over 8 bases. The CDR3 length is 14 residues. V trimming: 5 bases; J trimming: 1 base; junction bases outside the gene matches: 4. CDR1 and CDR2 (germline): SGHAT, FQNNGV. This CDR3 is CASSLRDRSYEQYF. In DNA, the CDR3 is TGTGCCAGCAGCCTCCGGGACAGGTCCTACGAGCAGTACTTC.

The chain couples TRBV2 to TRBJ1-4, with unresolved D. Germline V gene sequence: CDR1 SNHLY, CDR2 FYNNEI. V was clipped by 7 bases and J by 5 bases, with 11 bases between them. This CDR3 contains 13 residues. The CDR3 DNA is TGTGCCAGCACGGGTCGGTGGAATGAAAAACTGTTTTTT. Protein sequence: CASTGRWNEKLFF.

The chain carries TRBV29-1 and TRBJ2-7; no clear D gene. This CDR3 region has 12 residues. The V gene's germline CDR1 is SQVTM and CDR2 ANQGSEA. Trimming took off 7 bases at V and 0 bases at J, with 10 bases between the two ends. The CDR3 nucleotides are TGCAGCGCCTGGGCCAGCTCCTACGAGCAGTACTTC. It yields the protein CSAWASSYEQYF.

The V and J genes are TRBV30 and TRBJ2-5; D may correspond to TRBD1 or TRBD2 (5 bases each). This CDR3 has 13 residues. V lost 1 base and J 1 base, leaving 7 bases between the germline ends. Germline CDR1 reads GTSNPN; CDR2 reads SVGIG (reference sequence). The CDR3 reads CAWSGGPQETQYF. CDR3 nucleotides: TGTGCCTGGAGTGGGGGACCCCAAGAGACCCAGTACTTC.

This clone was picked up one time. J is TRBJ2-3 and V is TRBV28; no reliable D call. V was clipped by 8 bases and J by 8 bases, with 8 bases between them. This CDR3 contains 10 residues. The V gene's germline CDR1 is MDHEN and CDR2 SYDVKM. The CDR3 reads CASGSFTQYF. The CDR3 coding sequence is TGTGCCAGCGGTTCCTTTACGCAGTATTTT.

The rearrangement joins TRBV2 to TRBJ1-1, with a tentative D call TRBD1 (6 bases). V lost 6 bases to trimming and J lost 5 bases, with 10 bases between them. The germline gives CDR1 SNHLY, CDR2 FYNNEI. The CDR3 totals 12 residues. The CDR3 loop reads CASSYRETEAFF. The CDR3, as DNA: TGTGCCAGCAGCTACAGGGAAACTGAAGCTTTCTTT.

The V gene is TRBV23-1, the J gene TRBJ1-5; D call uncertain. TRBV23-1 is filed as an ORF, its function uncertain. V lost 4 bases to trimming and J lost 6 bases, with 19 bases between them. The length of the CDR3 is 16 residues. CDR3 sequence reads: CASSLTPKPVRQPQHF. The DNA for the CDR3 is TGCGCCAGCAGTCTCACCCCGAAGCCGGTGCGTCAGCCCCAGCATTTT.

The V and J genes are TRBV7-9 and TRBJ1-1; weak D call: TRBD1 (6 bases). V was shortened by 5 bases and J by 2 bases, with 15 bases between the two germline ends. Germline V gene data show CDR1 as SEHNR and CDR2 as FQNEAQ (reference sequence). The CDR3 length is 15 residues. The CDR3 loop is CASSVNGGGNTEAFF. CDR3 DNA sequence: TGTGCCAGCAGCGTAAATGGTGGGGGCAACACTGAAGCTTTCTTT.

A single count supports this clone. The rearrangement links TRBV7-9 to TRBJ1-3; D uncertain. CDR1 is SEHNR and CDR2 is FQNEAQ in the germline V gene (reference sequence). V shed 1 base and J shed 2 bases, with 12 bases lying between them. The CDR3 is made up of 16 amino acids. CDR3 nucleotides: TGTGCCAGCAGCTTAGTCCTCTCTCCCACTGGAAACACCATATATTTT. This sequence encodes CASSLVLSPTGNTIYF. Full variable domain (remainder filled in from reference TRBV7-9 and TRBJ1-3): DTGVSQNPRHKITKRGQNVTFRCDPISEHNRLYWYRQTLGQGPEFLTYFQNEAQLEKSRLLSDRFSAERPKGSFSTLEIQRTEQGDSAMYLCASSLVLSPTGNTIYFGEGSWLTVV.